The present T cell receptor (beta chain) was sequenced within a study of human T cells and chemical hapten exposure. About the study: Predominantly women, the patients had alopecia areata, totalis or universalis.

TCRdb reanalysed the RACE reads using MiXCR and keeps one entry per CDR3 protein. The sample carries around 120,000 distinct CDR3 sequences, approximately 15% recorded once. Study findings and constraints: Sensitizing with DPC caused no change in TCRs above 1 in 1000 frequency. With alopecia, donors may have immune responses unlike healthy people's. Expanded TCRs formed significantly more large CDR3 similarity clusters than controls.

Time point noted: patch test 1, 2 weeks after DPC sensitization. Described treatment: therapeutic diphenylcyclopropenone sensitization with weekly scalp DPC. The germline V gene has CDR1 SGHRS and CDR2 YFSETQ. The CDR3 runs 14 residues. V shed 7 bases and J shed 6 bases, with 18 bases lying between them. Concerning this clonotype: Its antigen is undetermined.

This TCR derives from a man aged 18 to 30 with alopecia areata. Some clones in this sample may be carry-over from other donors' samples. The specimen comprised whole blood, sampled in connection with sensitization to the hapten diphenylcyclopropenone (DPC). The chain combines TRBV5-1 with TRBJ2-3; D might be TRBD2 (7 bases). The DNA of the CDR3 is TGCGCCAGCTCTGGGGGGGCTAGCGACGATACGCAGTATTTT. It codes for CASSGGASDDTQYF.